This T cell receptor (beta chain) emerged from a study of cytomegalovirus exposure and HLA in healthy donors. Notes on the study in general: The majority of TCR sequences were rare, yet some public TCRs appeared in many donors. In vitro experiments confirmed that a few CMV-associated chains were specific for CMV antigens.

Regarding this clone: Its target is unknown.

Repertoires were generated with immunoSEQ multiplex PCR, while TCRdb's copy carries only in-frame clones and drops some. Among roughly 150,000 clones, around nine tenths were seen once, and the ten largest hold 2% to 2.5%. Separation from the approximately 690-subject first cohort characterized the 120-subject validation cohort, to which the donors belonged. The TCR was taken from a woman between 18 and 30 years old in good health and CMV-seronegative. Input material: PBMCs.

The CDR3 bases are TGTGCCAGCAGCTCGAACAGAGCGAGGGACACAGATACGCAGTATTTT. It yields the protein CASSSNRARDTDTQYF. This chain connects TRBV7-6 to TRBJ2-3; D may be TRBD2 (5 bases). V lost 4 bases, J lost 2 bases, and 16 bases lay in between. Germline CDR1 SGHVS, CDR2 FNYEAQ. CDR3 size: 16 residues.